These T cell receptor beta chains were read from a single sample in a study of CD4 T cells in relation to SARS-CoV-2 and coronaviruses. The assay was immunoSEQ multiplex PCR, and TCRdb's table has in-frame clones only and misses some. The table shows 55,000 to 70,000 clones, with approximately 93% occurring only once. Sequencing was carried out using naive CD4+ T cells from PBMCs. These receptors all stem from a human donor in good health. Each CDR3 is given with its conserved first and last residue. A D gene is named only where the DNA matches it firmly. Where a row states a size, it is once, few, many or the class of an expanded clone; other rows omit it.

abundance	v_gene	j_gene	d_gene	CDR3nt	CDR3aa
.	TRBV5-6	TRBJ2-3	TRBD1	TGTGCCAGCAGCTTGGGTTCGGGGCAGGGGGCCCCAGATACGCAGTATTTT	CASSLGSGQGAPDTQYF
.	TRBV19	TRBJ1-5	.	TGTGCCAGTAGTATTCTTGGGCCCGGTAGCAATCAGCCCCAGCATTTT	CASSILGPGSNQPQHF
.	TRBV3-1/TRBV3-2	TRBJ1-5	TRBD1	TGTGCCAGCAGCCAATCAGGGGGCCGTGGGCAGCCCCAGCATTTT	CASSQSGGRGQPQHF
.	TRBV15	TRBJ2-1	TRBD2	TGTGCCACCAGAATAGCGGGGGGGCTATACAATGAGCAGTTCTTC	CATRIAGGLYNEQFF
.	TRBV5-1	TRBJ2-1	TRBD1	TGCGCCAGCAACTTAATTCCGGGACAGTCCTACAATGAGCAGTTCTTC	CASNLIPGQSYNEQFF
.	TRBV9	TRBJ1-2	TRBD1	TGTGCCAGCAGGCCAGGGGGGGCACTCGGCTACACCTTC	CASRPGGALGYTF
.	TRBV11-1	TRBJ2-5	.	TGTGCCAGCAGCTTTGCAGTACAAGAGACCCAGTACTTC	CASSFAVQETQYF
.	TRBV28	TRBJ2-2	.	TGTGCCAGCAGTTGGACAACCGGGGAGCTGTTTTTT	CASSWTTGELFF
.	TRBV28	TRBJ1-6	.	TGTGCCTCCAACCCAGGTTCGACAGGTCTTGGGTCACCCCTCCACTTT	CASNPGSTGLGSPLHF
.	TRBV27	TRBJ1-6	TRBD1	TGTGCCAGCACTCCACAGGGGGCGCGCAATTCACCCCTCCACTTT	CASTPQGARNSPLHF
.	TRBV15	TRBJ1-4	.	TGTGCCACCAGCATTGGAGGGGCTAATGAAAAACTGTTTTTT	CATSIGGANEKLFF
.	TRBV5-1	TRBJ2-1	.	TGCGCCAGCAGCTTGGCCGGGGTCAGAAACAATGAGCAGTTCTTC	CASSLAGVRNNEQFF
.	TRBV2	TRBJ2-5	.	TGTGCCAGCAGCGAACGGACGAGGGAGACCCAGTACTTC	CASSERTRETQYF
.	TRBV3-1/TRBV3-2	TRBJ2-3	.	TGTGCCAGCAGCCAAGACCCGGGGAGCACAGATACGCAGTATTTT	CASSQDPGSTDTQYF
.	TRBV28	TRBJ1-1	.	TGTGCCAGCAGTTTACCCCCCGGGACACCGAACACTGAAGCTTTCTTT	CASSLPPGTPNTEAFF
few	TRBV30	TRBJ2-2	.	TGTGCCTGGAACCGGGACGGGCCCGGGGAGCTGTTTTTT	CAWNRDGPGELFF
.	TRBV5-1	TRBJ1-1	.	TGCGCCAGCAGCGTCGACCCGGACACTGAAGCTTTCTTT	CASSVDPDTEAFF
.	TRBV19	TRBJ2-2	.	TGTGCCAGTAGTAGGCCTCCCGGGGAGCTGTTTTTT	CASSRPPGELFF
.	TRBV5-1	TRBJ2-6	.	TGCGCCAGCAATAGGGAGGGGGCCAACGTCCTGACTTTC	CASNREGANVLTF
.	TRBV6-4	TRBJ2-7	TRBD1	TGTGCCAGCAGGACAGGGGGCAGAGCCCCCCTACCCTACGAGCAGTACTTC	CASRTGGRAPLPYEQYF
.	TRBV28	TRBJ2-7	.	TGTGCCAGCAGTTTAGGGGTCCAGGGCGAGCAGTACTTC	CASSLGVQGEQYF
.	TRBV6-2/TRBV6-3	TRBJ2-1	TRBD1	TGTGCCAGCAGTTCTCCCCCAGGACAGGGGGCAAATGAGCAGTTCTTC	CASSSPPGQGANEQFF
.	TRBV5-5	TRBJ1-3	.	TGTGCCAGCAGCTCGGACAGCACCGCCTTCACCATATATTTT	CASSSDSTAFTIYF
.	TRBV9	TRBJ2-1	TRBD2	TGTGCCAGCAGCGTAGTCCCCCCGGCGGGAGATTCCTACAATGAGCAGTTCTTC	CASSVVPPAGDSYNEQFF
.	TRBV28	TRBJ1-5	.	TGTGCCAGCAGTTTATATCAGGGCCCGGGCAATCAGCCCCAGCATTTT	CASSLYQGPGNQPQHF
.	TRBV4-1	TRBJ1-6	TRBD1	TGCGCCAGCCAGGGACAGGGGGATTCACCCCTCCACTTT	CASQGQGDSPLHF
.	TRBV19	TRBJ2-7	TRBD1	TGTGCCAGTAGTCTGACAGGGGAGACCTACGAGCAGTACTTC	CASSLTGETYEQYF
once	TRBV5-1	TRBJ2-5	TRBD1	TGCGCCAGCAGCGGGGGACAGGAGACCCAGTACTTC	CASSGGQETQYF
once	TRBV7-8	TRBJ2-1	TRBD2	TGTGCCAGCAGCTACGAGGGACTAGCGTCTTACAATGAGCAGTTCTTC	CASSYEGLASYNEQFF
.	TRBV7-2	TRBJ2-7	TRBD2	TGTGCCAGCAGCCCCGGAGCGGGGGGCTACTACGAGCAGTACTTC	CASSPGAGGYYEQYF
.	TRBV5-1	TRBJ2-3	TRBD2	TGCGCCAGCAGCTTGGGACTAGCGGGGGGCACAGATACGCAGTATTTT	CASSLGLAGGTDTQYF
.	TRBV24-1	TRBJ2-5	TRBD1	TGTGCCACCAGTGATGTACAGGGGACGGGAGAGACCCAGTACTTC	CATSDVQGTGETQYF
.	TRBV11-3	TRBJ2-5	TRBD2	TGTGCCAGCAGCTTAGCCCGCCCGGGGGGTGGAGAGACCCAGTACTTC	CASSLARPGGGETQYF
.	TRBV5-1	TRBJ1-2	.	TGCGCCAGCAGCCCAACCGGGGCCTACTATGGCTACACCTTC	CASSPTGAYYGYTF
.	TRBV2	TRBJ1-4	.	TGTGCCAGCAGGAGGGCTAATGAAAAACTGTTTTTT	CASRRANEKLFF
.	TRBV29-1	TRBJ2-7	TRBD2	TGCAGCGTTAACGGGGGGGGGTCCTACGAGCAGTACTTC	CSVNGGGSYEQYF
.	TRBV3-1/TRBV3-2	TRBJ2-7	.	TGTGCCAGCAGTTACTCCTACGAGCAGTACTTC	CASSYSYEQYF
.	TRBV28	TRBJ1-1	TRBD1	TGTGCCAGCAGTTTTTTCGACAGGGGGCGCACTGAAGCTTTCTTT	CASSFFDRGRTEAFF
.	TRBV7-9	TRBJ1-1	.	TGTGCCAGCAGCTTAGCGATCCCCGGAGCCACTGAAGCTTTCTTT	CASSLAIPGATEAFF
.	TRBV9	TRBJ2-5	.	TGTGCCAGCAGCGTACAGTACCAAGAGACCCAGTACTTC	CASSVQYQETQYF
.	TRBV19	TRBJ1-5	.	TGTGCCAGTAGAGACGGTGTTTATAGCAATCAGCCCCAGCATTTT	CASRDGVYSNQPQHF
.	TRBV7-6	TRBJ1-1	TRBD1	TGTGCCAGCAGCTGGGGCAGGGGGAGGGGTCGGACTGAAGCTTTCTTT	CASSWGRGRGRTEAFF
.	TRBV28	TRBJ1-1	.	TGTGCCAGCAGTGGTAAAATGAACACTGAAGCTTTCTTT	CASSGKMNTEAFF
once	TRBV7-2	TRBJ2-2	TRBD2	TGTGCCAGCACCCATCGCGGGGGGGGGATAACCGGGGAGCTGTTTTTT	CASTHRGGGITGELFF
.	TRBV28	TRBJ1-5	.	TGTGCCAGCAGAACCTCACGAGGGTGGGTGTCCCGACAAGCCTACAATCAGCCCCAGCATTTT	CASRTSRGWVSRQAYNQPQHF
.	TRBV5-1	TRBJ2-7	.	TGCGCCAGCAGCTTGGTGGCGTTCTCCTACGAGCAGTACTTC	CASSLVAFSYEQYF
.	TRBV29-1	TRBJ2-5	.	TGCAGCGCGAGCGGGACAGCTATACAAGAGACCCAGTACTTC	CSASGTAIQETQYF
.	TRBV7-2	TRBJ2-7	TRBD2	TGTGCCAGCAGCTTAGGGACTAGCGGGGTCTACGAGCAGTACTTC	CASSLGTSGVYEQYF
once	TRBV5-1	TRBJ1-1	.	TGCGCCAGCAGCTTGCAAACGAACACTGAAGCTTTCTTT	CASSLQTNTEAFF
.	TRBV5-1	TRBJ2-5	.	TGCGCCAGCAGTCTTAAGCCTCAATCCCAAGAGACCCAGTACTTC	CASSLKPQSQETQYF
.	TRBV3-1/TRBV3-2	TRBJ1-2	.	TGTGCCAGCAGCGGGGGAGAGAGCCTAAACTATGGCTACACCTTC	CASSGGESLNYGYTF
.	TRBV19	TRBJ2-7	.	TGTGCCAGTAGTAAAAGACAGGATCCCTACGAGCAGTACTTC	CASSKRQDPYEQYF
.	TRBV6-4	TRBJ2-7	.	TGTGCCAGCAGTGACACCCCCGGGGGAACCCCCTACGAGCAGTACTTC	CASSDTPGGTPYEQYF
.	TRBV6-2/TRBV6-3	TRBJ1-2	TRBD1	TGTGCCAGCAGTCAAAGGGGGCGAAACTATGGCTACACCTTC	CASSQRGRNYGYTF
once	TRBV27	TRBJ2-7	.	TGTGCCAGCAGTTTATGGCAGCTCTACGAGCAGTACTTC	CASSLWQLYEQYF
.	TRBV5-1	TRBJ2-7	.	TGCGCCAGCAGCGGGGGTCTCCCGGGCCTTTACGAGCAGTACTTC	CASSGGLPGLYEQYF